This T cell receptor beta chain was documented in a study of metastatic and nonmetastatic thyroid tumors (dated by TCRdb to between 2020 and 2021). Describing the broader study: Repertoires were compared across peripheral blood and tumor or nodule tissue samples from malignant and benign thyroid patients. Beyond this particular receptor, the publication reports: In both blood and tumor samples, malignant tumors were reported to have significantly higher TCR beta diversity than benign nodules.

No patient had received any treatment before thyroid surgery. Patient clinical samples collected from 2012 to 2018 were retrospectively analysed using T-cell receptor beta sequencing. Library generation was performed with PCR. The instrument was an Illumina HiSeq 4000. High-throughput sequencing was used to profile the TCR beta-chain CDR3 region of each patient. In the original analysis: The researchers built a classifier to tell apart papillary thyroid cancer patients with distant metastasis, based on CDR3 differences among clinicopathological groups. Repertoire diversity was assessed with the Shannon index, and tumor-blood repertoire similarity with the Morisita-Horn index. The raw public reads went through TCRdb reprocessing: fastp at Q25, MiXCR clone calling, in-frame beta chains kept. These V and J calls derive from TCRdb rather than the authors' analysis. The sample table records tens of thousands of clones; 14% to 15% of these occur just once. About 3.9% of the sample comes from the top ten.

There are many counts of this clone. It lacks a known antigen. No base quality information exists; no much larger clone differs at one position. The sequence derives from a female donor with papillary thyroid cancer or a benign thyroid nodule (not recorded which). Some clones in this sample may be carry-over from other donors' samples. The sample was blood.

The nucleotides read TGTGCCAGCAGCTCCCGGGACAGTAGTCCCGAGCAGTACTTC. Protein translation: CASSSRDSSPEQYF. The rearranged segments are TRBV27 and TRBJ2-7, and TRBD1 aligns with 7 junction nucleotides. Based on the germline V gene (reference sequence), the CDR1 and CDR2 sequences are MNHEY and SMNVEV. Inclusive of the bounding cysteine and phenylalanine, the CDR3 is 14 residues long. The read is trimmed to its CDR3 DNA, 42 bases read in frame from base 1. V is cut back by 6 bases and J by 6 bases, with 11 bases in the junction unmatched.